The 13 T cell receptor beta chains below were found in one sample sequenced in a study of shared clonotypes between healthy human individuals. CD8 cells regarded as naive lacked CD45RO, were positively chosen for CCR7, and omitted terminally differentiated effector memory CD45RA+ cells. Sequenced by immunoSEQ multiplex PCR; TCRdb stores in-frame clones only, minus some. The sample lists about 2.2 million clones; over 85% were seen once. The material sequenced was naive CD8+ T cells from PBMCs. The receptors originated from a young man in good health. Some clones in this sample may be carry-over from other donors' samples.

With respect to this clone: Different DNA sequences within this sample yield the same CDR3. The chain couples TRBV27 to TRBJ2-1; 8 bases map to TRBD2. Germline values: CDR1 MNHEY, CDR2 SMNVEV (reference sequence). This CDR3 has 14 residues. V trimming: 2 bases; J trimming: 6 bases; junction bases outside the gene matches: 3. This chain's CDR3 is CASSLSLAGNEQFF. The CDR3 coding sequence is TGTGCCAGCAGTTTAAGCCTAGCGGGCAATGAGCAGTTCTTC.

The V and J genes are TRBV6-1 and TRBJ2-1; D unclear. This CDR3 region has 14 residues. V was cut by 2 bases and J by 0 bases, with 5 bases left in between. Germline-derived CDR1 and CDR2 are MNHNS and SASEGT. CDR3 sequence: CASSERSSYNEQFF. CDR3 coding DNA: TGTGCCAGCAGTGAAAGGAGCTCCTACAATGAGCAGTTCTTC.

J is TRBJ2-7 and V is TRBV30, with unresolved D. CDR3 length: 13 residues. Trimming removed 3 bases from V and 3 bases from J, with 12 bases in between. Looked up from germline, CDR1 is GTSNPN and CDR2 is SVGIG (reference sequence). The CDR3 DNA is TGTGCCTGGAGCGTACCTTACCGCTACGAGCAGTACTTC. Its protein is CAWSVPYRYEQYF.

As regards this clone: The identical CDR3 is also encoded by other nucleotide sequences in the sample. The chain carries TRBV19 and TRBJ2-1; 9 bases match TRBD2. The CDR3 runs 14 residues. Germline loops: CDR1 LNHDA, CDR2 SQIVND (reference sequence). With V trimmed by 6 bases and J by 6 bases, 6 bases remained unmatched. The DNA for the CDR3 is TGTGCCAGTAGCCCGGGACTAGCAGGCAATGAGCAGTTCTTC. Its protein is CASSPGLAGNEQFF.

This clone was found once. J is TRBJ2-7 and V is TRBV4-3, with 9 nucleotides matching TRBD2. The CDR3 is 14 amino acids. V dropped 3 bases and J dropped 6; count of bases not matched to a gene: 6. In germline, CDR1 is LGHNA, CDR2 YSLEER. CDR3 amino acids: CASSQVGLAGEQYF. The CDR3 region has the DNA TGCGCCAGCAGCCAGGTGGGACTAGCTGGCGAGCAGTACTTC.

CDR3 protein: CASSVGGGRASEQFF. Written as DNA, the CDR3 is TGTGCCAGCAGCGTAGGTGGCGGGAGGGCCAGTGAGCAGTTCTTC. The chain uses TRBV9 and TRBJ2-1; TRBD2 matches 9 bases. V shed 0 bases, J shed 9 bases, and the junction held 7 bases outside the gene matches. Germline loops: CDR1 SGDLS, CDR2 YYNGEE. The length of the CDR3 is 15 residues.

This sequence joins TRBV27 and TRBJ1-2; 11 bases agree with TRBD1. CDR3 length: 16 amino acids. V trimming: 5 bases; J trimming: 4 bases; junction bases outside the gene matches: 9. The germline V gene encodes CDR1 MNHEY and CDR2 SMNVEV (reference sequence). The CDR3 here is CASSGPGTGGGYGYTF. For the CDR3, the DNA is TGTGCCAGCAGTGGCCCCGGGACAGGGGGGGGCTATGGCTACACCTTC.

The chain joins TRBV15 to TRBJ2-2, with TRBD2 identical over 11 bases. The germline V gene has CDR1 LNHNV and CDR2 YYDKDF (reference sequence). CDR3 length: 15 residues. The J segment lost 15 bases and the V segment lost 0 bases, leaving 9 bases of the junction unmatched. CDR3: CATSREKGVAGGLFF. Written as DNA, the CDR3 is TGTGCCACCAGCAGAGAAAAGGGAGTAGCGGGAGGGTTGTTTTTT.

Remarks on this clone: Additional DNA sequences in this sample encode the identical CDR3. The rearrangement uses TRBV6-5 and TRBJ1-5, with D uncertain. Germline CDR1 MNHEY, CDR2 SVGAGI. V was clipped by 0 bases and J by 3 bases, with 6 bases between them. The CDR3 runs to 14 residues. CDR3 protein: CASSYSGYNQPQHF. The CDR3 DNA reads as TGTGCCAGCAGTTACTCAGGGTACAATCAGCCCCAGCATTTT.

The chain carries TRBV19 and TRBJ2-5, with D perhaps given as TRBD1 or TRBD2 (5 bases each). V was pared by 0 bases and J by 2 bases, with 13 bases between. The CDR3 consists of 16 residues. Germline V gene data show CDR1 as LNHDA and CDR2 as SQIVND (reference sequence). The CDR3: CASSIDGTGFQETQYF. Here the CDR3 DNA reads TGTGCCAGTAGTATAGATGGGACGGGATTTCAAGAGACCCAGTACTTC.

The chain links TRBV11-2 to TRBJ2-1; 8 nucleotides line up with TRBD2. The germline V gene encodes CDR1 SGHAT and CDR2 FQNNGV. V was pared by 2 bases and J by 7 bases, with 7 bases of the junction left unmatched. The CDR3 contains 15 residues. The CDR3 loop is CASSLYTSGRNEQFF. Written as DNA, the CDR3 is TGTGCCAGCAGCTTATATACTAGCGGAAGGAATGAGCAGTTCTTC. Full variable domain (outside the CDR3, taken from reference TRBV11-2 and TRBJ2-1): EAGVAQSPRYKIIEKRQSVAFWCNPISGHATLYWYQQILGQGPKLLIQFQNNGVVDDSQLPKDRFSAERLKGVDSTLKIQPAKLEDSAVYLCASSLYTSGRNEQFFGPGTRLTVL.

In DNA, the CDR3 is TGTGCCAGCAGCGAAGGGACTAGCCCCGGGGAGCTGTTTTTT. Translating it yields CASSEGTSPGELFF. The gene calls are TRBV9 and TRBJ2-2; 9 bases agree with TRBD2. This CDR3 is 14 amino acids long. Losses at the gene ends were 3 bases for V and 6 bases for J; bases not matched to a gene: 3. Germline V lookup: CDR1 SGDLS, CDR2 YYNGEE.

This clone has only one observation. Other DNA sequences in this specimen translate into the identical CDR3. V gene TRBV5-6 combines with J gene TRBJ2-3; D ambiguous. The CDR3 runs to 12 residues. Per germline, CDR1 SGHDT and CDR2 YYEEEE. Trimming took 2 bases from V and 4 from J, leaving 5 bases between them. The DNA for the CDR3 is TGTGCCAGCAGCTTTCTCGCAGATACGCAGTATTTT. Translation: CASSFLADTQYF.